The 24 T cell receptor beta chains given below trace back to one sample, sequenced in a study of cytomegalovirus exposure and HLA in healthy donors. The PCR employed 60 Vbeta primers together with 13 Jbeta primers. Some clones are missing from TCRdb's copy, which holds only in-frame ones; the method was immunoSEQ multiplex PCR. There are 95,000 to 150,000 clones in the sample; 70% to 85% occur only once, and 4.5% to 6% lies in the top ten. The sample comprised PBMCs. All receptors come from a man in his late teens or twenties in good health and CMV-seropositive.

The V call is TRBV27, the J call TRBJ2-5; D is perhaps TRBD2 (7 bases). The ends were cut back, 3 bases at V and 5 bases at J, with 10 bases in the middle. The CDR3 is 13 amino acids. CDR1 and CDR2 from the germline V gene are MNHEY and SMNVEV (reference sequence). CDR3 amino acids: CASSLGGLETQYF. CDR3 DNA sequence: TGTGCCAGCAGTTTGGGGGGGCTGGAGACCCAGTACTTC.

The chain is built from TRBV28 and TRBJ2-7; tentatively, D is TRBD1 (5 bases). Germline V gives CDR1 MDHEN, CDR2 SYDVKM. The V end lost 2 bases, the J end lost 3 bases, and 5 bases lay between the germline ends. There are 12 residues in the CDR3. The CDR3 loop reads CASSLQGYEQYF. CDR3 nucleotide sequence: TGTGCCAGCAGTTTACAGGGCTACGAGCAGTACTTC. Combining the CDR3 with reference TRBV28 and TRBJ2-7 gives the whole variable domain DVKVTQSSRYLVKRTGEKVFLECVQDMDHENMFWYRQDPGLGLRLIYFSYDVKMKEKGDIPEGYSVSREKKERFSLILESASTNQTSMYLCASSLQGYEQYFGPGTRLTVT.

The chain links TRBV6-1 to TRBJ2-7; D possibly corresponds to TRBD1 (6 bases). The V gene lost 4 bases and the J gene lost 9 bases, with 13 bases spanning the gap. There are 12 residues in the CDR3. The V gene's germline CDR1 is MNHNS and CDR2 SASEGT. The CDR3 reads CASSANRVGQYF. The CDR3 DNA is TGTGCCAGCAGTGCCAACAGGGTCGGGCAGTACTTC.

The chain uses TRBV9 and TRBJ1-1; tentatively, D is TRBD1 (6 bases). CDR1 SGDLS and CDR2 YYNGEE come from the germline V gene. Trimming removed 0 bases from V and 3 bases from J, with 15 bases in between. This CDR3 region has 16 residues. For the CDR3, the DNA is TGTGCCAGCAGCGTAGCGACGAGGGGGACGGACACTGAAGCTTTCTTT. Translation: CASSVATRGTDTEAFF.

Only a few counts were recorded for this clone. The chain uses TRBV6-5 and TRBJ1-1, with D perhaps TRBD1 (6 bases). Germline values: CDR1 MNHEY, CDR2 SVGAGI. The CDR3 is 15 amino acids. Trimming shortened V by 5 bases and J by 5 bases, and 18 bases separated the two germline ends. This CDR3 reads CASSKTPGGATEAFF. The CDR3 nucleotides read TGTGCCAGCAGTAAAACCCCCGGGGGGGCGACTGAAGCTTTCTTT.

The V and J genes are TRBV5-1 and TRBJ2-3; 8 bases map to TRBD1. The junction had 5 bases not matched to a gene; V was cut back by 2 bases and J by 0 bases. The germline V gene encodes CDR1 SGHRS and CDR2 YFSETQ. The CDR3 has 16 amino acids. The chain's CDR3 is CASSFRDRTSTDTQYF. CDR3 nucleotide sequence: TGCGCCAGCAGCTTCCGGGACAGGACTAGCACAGATACGCAGTATTTT.

This chain links TRBV7-2 with TRBJ2-7, with 9 nucleotides matching TRBD2. Germline V gene sequence: CDR1 SGHTA, CDR2 FQGNSA. CDR3 length: 11 residues. V dropped 4 bases and J dropped 13; count of bases not matched to a gene: 5. CDR3 residues: CASSSSGRRYF. The DNA of the CDR3 is TGTGCCAGCAGCTCGAGCGGGAGGCGTTACTTC. The variable domain in full, completed from reference TRBV7-2 and TRBJ2-7, reads GAGVSQSPSNKVTEKGKDVELRCDPISGHTALYWYRQSLGQGLEFLIYFQGNSAPDKSGLPSDRFSAERTGGSVSTLTIQRTQQEDSAVYLCASSSSGRRYFGPGTRLTVT.

The chain's CDR3 is CASSGDRHSYNSPLHF. The CDR3, as DNA: TGTGCCAGCAGTGGGGACAGGCACTCCTATAATTCACCCCTCCACTTT. The rearrangement joins TRBV28 to TRBJ1-6; TRBD1 aligns across 8 bases. CDR1 is MDHEN, CDR2 SYDVKM, per germline. After removal of 5 bases from V and 0 bases from J, the junction contained 3 bases not matched to a gene. The length of the CDR3 is 16 residues.

Notes on this clone: The sample has other DNA sequences that encode this CDR3 too. V gene TRBV10-2 combines with J gene TRBJ2-7; TRBD1 matches at 9 bases. Germline V gene lookup returns CDR1 WSHSY and CDR2 SAAADI. This CDR3 contains 15 residues. Trimming at V came to 7 bases and at J to 3 bases, leaving 10 bases not matched to a gene. The CDR3 DNA is TGCGCCAGCATCCCTTCGGGACAGGGACGCTACGAGCAGTACTTC. It translates to CASIPSGQGRYEQYF.

The chain joins TRBV25-1 to TRBJ2-6, with D uncertain. Germline CDR1 and CDR2: MGHDK and SYGVNS. The CDR3 runs 16 residues. Trimming took 4 bases from V and 0 from J, leaving 10 bases between them. Written as DNA, the CDR3 is TGTGCCAGCAGTGTGGGCAGCCGCTCTGGGGCCAACGTCCTGACTTTC. It encodes CASSVGSRSGANVLTF.

This sequence joins TRBV28 and TRBJ2-5; a possible D gene is TRBD1 (5 bases). The J call may be faulty, since TRBJ2-7 better matches the DNA end. The CDR3 consists of 13 residues. The germline CDR1 and CDR2 sequences are MDHEN and SYDVKM. As DNA, the CDR3 is TGTGCCAGCAGTTTGGCAGGGAACTACGAGCAGTACTTC. It yields the protein CASSLAGNYEQYF.

The chain links TRBV19 to TRBJ1-6; 8 bases are shared with TRBD1. The CDR3 totals 17 residues. The junction had 9 bases not matched to a gene; V was cut back by 7 bases and J by 1 base. The germline V gene has CDR1 LNHDA and CDR2 SQIVND (reference sequence). The CDR3 here is CASMRFQGASYNSPLHF. In DNA form, the CDR3 reads TGTGCCAGTATGCGCTTTCAGGGGGCATCCTATAATTCACCCCTCCACTTT.

V usage is TRBV7-2 and J usage is TRBJ1-1; D is possibly TRBD1 (6 bases). Deletions cut 1 base from V and 4 bases from J, with 22 bases between. The V gene's germline CDR1 is SGHTA and CDR2 FQGNSA. This CDR3 spans 18 amino acids. In DNA, the CDR3 is TGTGCCAGCAGCTTAGTCTTTGAGGGAATTAGGGGGTTCACTGAAGCTTTCTTT. This translates into CASSLVFEGIRGFTEAFF. Supplemented by reference TRBV7-2 and TRBJ1-1, the full variable domain reads GAGVSQSPSNKVTEKGKDVELRCDPISGHTALYWYRQSLGQGLEFLIYFQGNSAPDKSGLPSDRFSAERTGGSVSTLTIQRTQQEDSAVYLCASSLVFEGIRGFTEAFFGQGTRLTVV.

The chain recombines TRBV2 with TRBJ2-7, with a weak D call TRBD2 (6 bases). Germline CDR1 and CDR2: SNHLY and FYNNEI. This CDR3 comprises 15 residues. V shed 1 base and J shed 0 bases, with 10 bases lying between them. The DNA of the CDR3 is TGTGCCAGCAGTGAAGGCGGGGCCAACTCCTACGAGCAGTACTTC. Protein: CASSEGGANSYEQYF.

The CDR3 sequence is CASSHSQETQYF. In nucleotides, the CDR3 is TGCGCCAGCAGCCACAGCCAAGAGACCCAGTACTTC. The rearrangement joins TRBV4-1 to TRBJ2-5, with unresolved D. V was pared by 3 bases and J by 1 base, with 3 bases between. The V gene's germline CDR1 is MGHRA and CDR2 YSYEKL. This CDR3 has 12 amino acids.

CDR3 in amino acids: CASSQGLPEAFF. Here the CDR3 DNA reads TGTGCCAGCAGCCAAGGTCTACCTGAAGCTTTCTTT. The V gene is TRBV4-2, the J gene TRBJ1-1; D uncertain. Germline V gene sequence: CDR1 LGHNA, CDR2 YNFKEQ. The CDR3 sequence is 12 residues long. The V and J ends lost 1 base and 6 bases respectively, with 6 bases between them.

The chain uses TRBV25-1 and TRBJ1-2; D is unresolved. The V gene lost 2 bases and the J gene lost 7 bases, with 14 bases spanning the gap. This CDR3 spans 14 amino acids. CDR1 is MGHDK and CDR2 is SYGVNS in the germline V gene. CDR3 residues: CASSEPHRSGGYTF. The CDR3 nucleotides read TGTGCCAGCAGTGAACCTCACAGATCTGGTGGCTACACCTTC.

The V gene is TRBV19, the J gene TRBJ2-3; 8 positions match TRBD2. Germline V gives CDR1 LNHDA, CDR2 SQIVND (reference sequence). J lost 4 bases, V lost 8 bases, and 5 bases had no gene match. This CDR3 is built from 13 residues. CDR3 protein: CASGGRPPDTQYF. CDR3 sequence (DNA): TGTGCCAGTGGCGGGAGGCCCCCAGATACGCAGTATTTT. The variable domain in full, with the rest retrieved from reference TRBV19 and TRBJ2-3, is DGGITQSPKYLFRKEGQNVTLSCEQNLNHDAMYWYRQDPGQGLRLIYYSQIVNDFQKGDIAEGYSVSREKKESFPLTVTSAQKNPTAFYLCASGGRPPDTQYFGPGTRLTVL.

This clone has more than one count but fewer than ten. The chain is built from TRBV2 and TRBJ1-4; no reliable D call. Germline V CDR1 and CDR2: SNHLY, FYNNEI. V lost 7 bases, J lost 2 bases, and 5 bases lay in between. The CDR3 runs 12 residues. CDR3 in DNA: TGTGCCAGCACCGCGACTAATGAAAAACTGTTTTTT. Translating it yields CASTATNEKLFF.

This clone was observed a handful of times. The V and J genes are TRBV18 and TRBJ2-2; 9 bases align to TRBD1. Germline V gives CDR1 KGHSH, CDR2 LQKENI. The CDR3 sequence is 16 residues long. V gave up 1 base and J gave up 3 bases; unmatched junction bases: 3. CDR3 protein: CASSPRQGEDTGELFF. The CDR3 coding sequence is TGTGCCAGCTCACCACGACAGGGGGAGGACACCGGGGAGCTGTTTTTT. Using reference TRBV18 and TRBJ2-2 for the parts outside the CDR3, the full variable domain is NAGVMQNPRHLVRRRGQEARLRCSPMKGHSHVYWYRQLPEEGLKFMVYLQKENIIDESGMPKERFSAEFPKEGPSILRIQQVVRGDSAAYFCASSPRQGEDTGELFFGEGSRLTVL.

The V call is TRBV9, the J call TRBJ2-1; TRBD2 matches at 10 bases. This CDR3 has 17 residues. CDR1 SGDLS and CDR2 YYNGEE come from the germline V gene. The V and J ends lost 0 bases and 7 bases, in that order; junction bases with no gene match: 10. CDR3 residues: CASSVGGSSGRPNEQFF. CDR3 coding DNA: TGTGCCAGCAGCGTAGGGGGGTCTAGCGGGAGACCGAATGAGCAGTTCTTC.

There are a few counts of this clone. V is TRBV15 and J is TRBJ1-1; 9 nucleotides match TRBD1. Germline assignment: CDR1 LNHNV and CDR2 YYDKDF (reference sequence). V shed 8 bases and J 1 base; nucleotides not matched to a gene: 5. This CDR3 has 14 residues. CDR3 DNA: TGTGCCACCCGGGACAGGGCGGGGAACACTGAAGCTTTCTTT. This codes for CATRDRAGNTEAFF.

The chain is built from TRBV7-9 and TRBJ1-5; no clear D gene. The CDR3 spans 14 residues. In germline, CDR1 is SEHNR, CDR2 FQNEAQ (reference sequence). Between the trimmed V and J ends, which lost 1 base and 1 base, there was a span of 5 bases. Here the CDR3 DNA reads TGTGCCAGCAGCTTAGAACAGAGCAATCAGCCCCAGCATTTT. As protein: CASSLEQSNQPQHF.

This sequence joins TRBV7-3 and TRBJ2-7; weak D call: TRBD1 (5 bases). The CDR3 runs 13 residues. V lost 2 bases, J lost 5 bases, and 10 bases lay in between. Germline CDR1 SGHTA, CDR2 FQGTGA. The CDR3 coding sequence is TGTGCCAGCAGCTTAGGGGCTGCCAACGAGCAGTACTTC. As protein: CASSLGAANEQYF.